This T cell receptor (beta chain) was observed in a study of blood T cell repertoires in COVID-19. CDR1 is MGHRA and CDR2 is YSYEKL in the germline V gene. V dropped 1 base and J dropped 1; count of bases not matched to a gene: 12. The CDR3 sequence is 19 residues long. Method: immunoSEQ multiplex PCR; TCRdb's copy keeps in-frame clones and lacks some. This repertoire shows about 210,000 clones, approximately 75% found once; its top ten account for around 9%. Cohorts were determined from participant-reported clinical history. Sequenced input: PBMCs or T cells enriched from blood (not recorded which). This rearrangement joins TRBV4-1 to TRBJ2-2; 7 bases fit TRBD1. This sequence originates from a man aged 35-49 years who had recovered from COVID-19. The CDR3 is CASSQARGPGQKNTGELFF. The CDR3 bases are TGCGCCAGCAGCCAAGCTCGCGGACCGGGACAGAAGAACACCGGGGAGCTGTTTTTT.